The rows below give T cell receptor beta chains drawn from one sample of a study of T cell responses to AZD1222 COVID-19 vaccine. Sequencing was performed with immunoSEQ multiplex PCR; in TCRdb, only in-frame clones are kept and a portion is missing. The data show about 120,000 clones, just over 90% seen once. Sequences were derived from peripheral blood, sampled 28 days after the second AZD1222 dose. The source is an adult who received the AZD1222 COVID-19 vaccine. The CDR3 runs from the conserved cysteine through the conserved F or W. Fields, in order: D gene, J gene, clone size, V gene, CDR3 protein, CDR3 DNA. A D gene is named only where the DNA matches it firmly. Only some rows state a clone size, as once, few, many or a class for expanded clones.

d_gene: TRBD2
j_gene: TRBJ2-3
abundance: -
v_gene: TRBV5-6
CDR3aa: CASTVTGTSGGAGDTQYF
CDR3nt: TGTGCCAGCACCGTAACCGGGACTAGCGGGGGGGCGGGAGATACGCAGTATTTT

d_gene: -
j_gene: TRBJ1-1
abundance: -
v_gene: TRBV19
CDR3aa: CASSIAGMNTEAFF
CDR3nt: TGTGCCAGTAGTATCGCGGGGATGAACACTGAAGCTTTCTTT

d_gene: -
j_gene: TRBJ2-7
abundance: -
v_gene: TRBV15
CDR3aa: CATSRDRAANTYEQYF
CDR3nt: TGTGCCACCAGCAGAGATCGGGCGGCAAACACCTACGAGCAGTACTTC

d_gene: TRBD1
j_gene: TRBJ1-1
abundance: few
v_gene: TRBV5-1
CDR3aa: CASSSEPTGGDTEAFF
CDR3nt: TGCGCCAGCAGCTCCGAGCCTACAGGGGGTGACACTGAAGCTTTCTTT

d_gene: TRBD2
j_gene: TRBJ2-5
abundance: -
v_gene: TRBV7-2
CDR3aa: CASSPSSGGEETQYF
CDR3nt: TGTGCCAGCAGCCCCTCGAGCGGGGGGGAAGAGACCCAGTACTTC

d_gene: -
j_gene: TRBJ2-4
abundance: once
v_gene: TRBV7-9
CDR3aa: CASRRGAGGDIQYF
CDR3nt: TGTGCCAGCCGAAGGGGGGCGGGTGGTGACATTCAGTACTTC

d_gene: TRBD1
j_gene: TRBJ1-1
abundance: once
v_gene: TRBV5-8
CDR3aa: CASSLRTGARKAEAFF
CDR3nt: TGTGCCAGCAGTTTAAGGACAGGAGCCCGCAAGGCTGAAGCTTTCTTT

d_gene: -
j_gene: TRBJ2-3
abundance: -
v_gene: TRBV7-9
CDR3aa: CASSSSTDTQYF
CDR3nt: TGTGCCAGCAGCTCCTCTACGGATACGCAGTATTTT

d_gene: TRBD2
j_gene: TRBJ2-1
abundance: -
v_gene: TRBV7-2
CDR3aa: CASSSPGLAGGPFHEQFF
CDR3nt: TGTGCCAGCAGCTCCCCGGGACTAGCGGGAGGGCCGTTCCATGAGCAGTTCTTC

d_gene: -
j_gene: TRBJ2-7
abundance: -
v_gene: TRBV6-1
CDR3aa: CASSDNGGQGSYEQYF
CDR3nt: TGTGCCAGCAGTGACAACGGGGGTCAGGGATCCTACGAGCAGTACTTC

d_gene: TRBD2
j_gene: TRBJ2-1
abundance: -
v_gene: TRBV7-8
CDR3aa: CASRPTPGGLSNEQFF
CDR3nt: TGTGCCAGCAGGCCCACCCCGGGAGGGTTATCCAATGAGCAGTTCTTC

d_gene: -
j_gene: TRBJ2-6
abundance: -
v_gene: TRBV4-3
CDR3aa: CASSQRGTGANVLTF
CDR3nt: TGCGCCAGTAGCCAGCGAGGGACCGGGGCCAACGTCCTGACTTTC

d_gene: -
j_gene: TRBJ2-7
abundance: -
v_gene: TRBV3-1/TRBV3-2
CDR3aa: CASSHAGATYEQYF
CDR3nt: TGTGCCAGCAGCCACGCCGGGGCAACCTACGAGCAGTACTTC

d_gene: -
j_gene: TRBJ1-6
abundance: -
v_gene: TRBV12-3/TRBV12-4
CDR3aa: CASSPGGYSPLHF
CDR3nt: TGTGCCAGCAGTCCTGGGGGCTATTCACCCCTCCACTTT

d_gene: TRBD1
j_gene: TRBJ1-2
abundance: -
v_gene: TRBV5-6
CDR3aa: CASSLDRGYGYTF
CDR3nt: TGTGCCAGCAGCTTGGACAGGGGATATGGCTACACCTTC

d_gene: -
j_gene: TRBJ1-2
abundance: once
v_gene: TRBV9
CDR3aa: CASSVATGGLYGYTF
CDR3nt: TGTGCCAGCAGCGTAGCTACGGGGGGGCTTTATGGCTACACCTTC

d_gene: -
j_gene: TRBJ1-2
abundance: -
v_gene: TRBV5-6
CDR3aa: CASSLGQRNLGYTF
CDR3nt: TGTGCCAGCAGCTTGGGACAGAGAAACCTTGGCTACACCTTC

d_gene: TRBD1
j_gene: TRBJ2-2
abundance: -
v_gene: TRBV5-1
CDR3aa: CASSLRSRGQGVFAGELFF
CDR3nt: TGCGCCAGCAGCTTGAGGAGTCGGGGACAGGGAGTATTCGCCGGGGAGCTGTTTTTT

d_gene: -
j_gene: TRBJ1-4
abundance: -
v_gene: TRBV28
CDR3aa: CAGRMDRFKTNEKLFF
CDR3nt: TGTGCCGGCAGAATGGACAGATTTAAGACTAATGAAAAACTGTTTTTT

d_gene: TRBD1
j_gene: TRBJ2-7
abundance: -
v_gene: TRBV3-1/TRBV3-2
CDR3aa: CASSQRGQGSYEQYF
CDR3nt: TGTGCCAGCAGCCAACGGGGACAGGGATCCTACGAGCAGTACTTC

d_gene: TRBD1
j_gene: TRBJ1-4
abundance: -
v_gene: TRBV4-3
CDR3aa: CASSQDRGLNEKLFF
CDR3nt: TGCGCCAGCAGCCAAGACAGGGGGCTGAATGAAAAACTGTTTTTT

d_gene: -
j_gene: TRBJ2-7
abundance: -
v_gene: TRBV6-4
CDR3aa: CASGGAGTLEQYF
CDR3nt: TGTGCCAGCGGAGGGGCAGGGACCCTCGAGCAGTACTTC

d_gene: -
j_gene: TRBJ1-4
abundance: -
v_gene: TRBV29-1
CDR3aa: CSAGRLNEKLFF
CDR3nt: TGCAGCGCGGGACGGCTTAATGAAAAACTGTTTTTT

d_gene: -
j_gene: TRBJ1-5
abundance: -
v_gene: TRBV7-2
CDR3aa: CASSQTGVSNQPQHF
CDR3nt: TGTGCCAGCAGCCAAACGGGGGTTAGCAATCAGCCCCAGCATTTT

d_gene: -
j_gene: TRBJ1-5
abundance: -
v_gene: TRBV12-3/TRBV12-4
CDR3aa: CASTKGGEQPQHF
CDR3nt: TGTGCCAGCACTAAAGGAGGGGAACAGCCCCAGCATTTT

d_gene: -
j_gene: TRBJ2-4
abundance: -
v_gene: TRBV11-1
CDR3aa: CASSPQAGQNIQYF
CDR3nt: TGTGCCAGCAGCCCCCAGGCGGGCCAAAACATTCAGTACTTC

d_gene: -
j_gene: TRBJ1-1
abundance: -
v_gene: TRBV30
CDR3aa: CAWNDGNTEAFF
CDR3nt: TGTGCCTGGAATGACGGGAACACTGAAGCTTTCTTT

d_gene: -
j_gene: TRBJ2-1
abundance: -
v_gene: TRBV11-2
CDR3aa: CASSLSRRSSYNEQFF
CDR3nt: TGTGCCAGCAGCTTATCCAGGCGAAGCTCCTACAATGAGCAGTTCTTC

d_gene: -
j_gene: TRBJ1-5
abundance: -
v_gene: TRBV19
CDR3aa: CASSIIVDQPQHF
CDR3nt: TGTGCCAGTAGTATAATTGTGGATCAGCCCCAGCATTTT

d_gene: -
j_gene: TRBJ2-2
abundance: once
v_gene: TRBV9
CDR3aa: CASSVRPDQGVDTGELFF
CDR3nt: TGTGCCAGCAGCGTCCGCCCCGATCAGGGAGTGGACACCGGGGAGCTGTTTTTT

d_gene: -
j_gene: TRBJ2-7
abundance: -
v_gene: TRBV6-5
CDR3aa: CASSPDTYEQYF
CDR3nt: TGTGCCAGCAGTCCTGACACTTACGAGCAGTACTTC

d_gene: -
j_gene: TRBJ2-7
abundance: -
v_gene: TRBV28
CDR3aa: CASRKRDPYEQYF
CDR3nt: TGTGCCAGCAGGAAACGGGATCCCTACGAGCAGTACTTC

d_gene: TRBD2
j_gene: TRBJ2-1
abundance: once
v_gene: TRBV7-8
CDR3aa: CASSFGTSGVPEYNEQFF
CDR3nt: TGTGCCAGCAGCTTCGGGACTAGCGGAGTCCCCGAATACAATGAGCAGTTCTTC